This T cell receptor beta chain was documented in a study of technical replicates of blood from a few donors. CDR3 length: 15 amino acids. Trimming removed 2 bases at V and 3 bases at J, with 13 bases between. The V gene's germline CDR1 is SGHVS and CDR2 FNYEAQ. This clone was observed a single time. Libraries were prepared by immunoSEQ multiplex PCR; TCRdb keeps only in-frame clonotypes and omits some of them. The table includes around 90,000 clones, roughly 93% detected once. Specimen: T cells isolated from PBMCs. This receptor was taken from a human donor in good health. This rearrangement joins TRBV7-6 to TRBJ2-5; the D gene is possibly TRBD2 (6 bases). CDR3 sequence reads: CASSLWGRGEETQYF. The CDR3 coding sequence is TGTGCCAGCAGCTTATGGGGTCGCGGGGAAGAGACCCAGTACTTC.